This is a list of T cell receptor beta chains from one sample in a study of cytomegalovirus exposure and HLA in healthy donors. The table came from immunoSEQ multiplex PCR; TCRdb's copy has only in-frame clones and leaves some out. Of about 60,000 clones detected, about two thirds appear once; the ten largest clones hold roughly 21%. Sequences were obtained from PBMCs. These receptors were taken from an older woman in good health and CMV-seropositive. The CDR3 runs from the conserved cysteine through the conserved F or W. The D gene is left open where the match is weak. The size of a clone is reported for some rows only, either as once, few or many, or as a class for expanded clones.

J,D,size,V,CDR3,DNA
TRBJ1-2,-,few,TRBV7-2,CASSLGFRRESNYGYTF,TGTGCCAGCAGCTTAGGATTCCGGAGAGAGAGTAACTATGGCTACACCTTC
TRBJ2-5,-,-,TRBV7-2,CASSFTGIQETQYF,TGTGCCAGCAGCTTCACGGGTATCCAAGAGACCCAGTACTTC
TRBJ1-4,TRBD1,-,TRBV23-1,CASTIGQGGNEKLFF,TGCGCCAGCACCATAGGACAGGGCGGGAATGAAAAACTGTTTTTT
TRBJ2-7,-,-,TRBV19,CASSSRVTYEQYF,TGTGCCAGTAGTAGCAGGGTTACCTACGAGCAGTACTTC
TRBJ1-5,TRBD1,-,TRBV19,CSSSGGQPSNQPQHF,TGTTCCAGTAGTGGGGGACAGCCTAGCAATCAGCCCCAGCATTTT
TRBJ1-4,-,few,TRBV5-4,CASSLSTNEKLFF,TGTGCCAGCAGCCTCTCAACTAATGAAAAACTGTTTTTT
TRBJ2-7,-,-,TRBV9,CASSKTGSSYEQYF,TGTGCCAGCAGCAAGACAGGTAGTTCCTACGAGCAGTACTTC
TRBJ1-6,-,-,TRBV5-6,CASSLGGTFSPLHF,TGTGCCAGCAGCTTGGGCGGGACTTTTTCACCCCTCCACTTT
TRBJ1-4,-,-,TRBV27,CASSLVGGDAANEKLPF,TGTGCCAGCAGTTTAGTGGGGGGGGATGCGGCTAATGAAAAACTGCCTTTT
TRBJ2-3,TRBD2,-,TRBV7-9,CASSPWTSGGTDTQYF,TGTGCCAGCAGCCCTTGGACTAGCGGGGGCACAGATACGCAGTATTTT
TRBJ2-7,TRBD1,few,TRBV5-1,CASSPRGQVAYEQYF,TGCGCCAGCAGCCCGCGGGGACAGGTCGCCTACGAGCAGTACTTC
TRBJ2-7,TRBD1,-,TRBV9,CASSGTGDTEQYF,TGTGCCAGCAGCGGGACAGGAGATACAGAGCAGTACTTC
TRBJ1-2,TRBD1,-,TRBV5-1,CASSLAGTGNYGYTF,TGCGCCAGCAGCTTGGCCGGGACAGGGAACTATGGCTACACCTTC
TRBJ2-7,TRBD1,-,TRBV7-2,CASSRSGTGLYEQYF,TGTGCCAGCAGCCGCTCCGGGACAGGGCTCTACGAGCAGTACTTC
TRBJ1-2,TRBD1,-,TRBV27,CASRNSGTGANYGYTF,TGTGCCAGCAGAAATTCCGGGACAGGGGCTAACTATGGCTACACCTTC
TRBJ2-7,TRBD1,-,TRBV9,CASSGGQAGEQYF,TGTGCCAGCAGCGGGGGACAGGCGGGCGAGCAGTACTTC
TRBJ2-1,TRBD2,-,TRBV5-1,CASSQTSGGGYEQFF,TGCGCCAGCAGCCAGACTAGCGGGGGAGGCTATGAGCAGTTCTTC
TRBJ2-3,TRBD2,-,TRBV10-3,CAIRGLTDTQYF,TGTGCCATCAGGGGACTAACCGATACGCAGTATTTT
TRBJ2-7,TRBD1,once,TRBV5-6,CASSLGDRTYEQYF,TGTGCCAGCAGCTTGGGGGACAGAACCTACGAGCAGTACTTC
TRBJ2-7,TRBD1,-,TRBV6-5,CASSYSPTGVSYEQYF,TGTGCCAGCAGTTACTCGCCGACAGGGGTCTCCTACGAGCAGTACTTC
TRBJ1-2,TRBD1,few,TRBV4-3,CASSPSDRASYGYTF,TGCGCCAGCAGCCCTTCGGACAGGGCGAGCTATGGCTACACCTTC
TRBJ2-2,-,few,TRBV21-1,CASSWDRAGELFF,TGTGCCAGCAGCTGGGACAGGGCCGGGGAGCTGTTTTTT
TRBJ2-5,-,-,TRBV7-2,CASSLGGTQYF,TGTGCCAGCAGCCTAGGAGGGACCCAGTACTTC
TRBJ1-1,TRBD1,few,TRBV5-1,CASSGQGFGDTEAFF,TGCGCCAGCAGCGGACAGGGATTTGGGGACACTGAAGCTTTCTTT
TRBJ2-7,TRBD1,-,TRBV19,CASRAAQGAYEQYF,TGTGCCAGTAGGGCGGCACAGGGGGCCTACGAGCAGTACTTC
TRBJ1-1,-,once,TRBV2,CASTGEGRGVTEAFF,TGTGCCAGCACCGGGGAGGGCAGGGGTGTTACTGAAGCTTTCTTT
TRBJ2-3,TRBD1,-,TRBV7-2,CASSLGQTTDTQYF,TGTGCCAGCAGCTTGGGACAGACCACAGATACGCAGTATTTT